This T cell receptor beta chain was captured in a study of OX40 agonist ivuxolimab in advanced cancers. The CDR3 sequence is 15 residues long. The V end was cut by 1 base, the J end by 1 base, with 9 bases between. Germline-derived CDR1 and CDR2 are SEHNR and FQNEAQ (reference sequence). Assay: immunoSEQ multiplex PCR; the TCRdb copy retains only in-frame clones and omits some. The table includes 65,000 to 100,000 clones, more than 85% detected once. Source: CD4+ or CD8+ T cells sorted from blood, taken in a trial of the OX40 agonist ivuxolimab. The source of this sequence is an adult with an advanced solid tumor such as melanoma, head and neck, liver or kidney cancer. The rearrangement joins TRBV7-9 to TRBJ2-3; TRBD2 is a possible D gene (5 bases). CDR3 residues: CASSLVGVGTDTQYF. Written as DNA, the CDR3 is TGTGCCAGCAGCTTAGTCGGGGTGGGCACAGATACGCAGTATTTT.